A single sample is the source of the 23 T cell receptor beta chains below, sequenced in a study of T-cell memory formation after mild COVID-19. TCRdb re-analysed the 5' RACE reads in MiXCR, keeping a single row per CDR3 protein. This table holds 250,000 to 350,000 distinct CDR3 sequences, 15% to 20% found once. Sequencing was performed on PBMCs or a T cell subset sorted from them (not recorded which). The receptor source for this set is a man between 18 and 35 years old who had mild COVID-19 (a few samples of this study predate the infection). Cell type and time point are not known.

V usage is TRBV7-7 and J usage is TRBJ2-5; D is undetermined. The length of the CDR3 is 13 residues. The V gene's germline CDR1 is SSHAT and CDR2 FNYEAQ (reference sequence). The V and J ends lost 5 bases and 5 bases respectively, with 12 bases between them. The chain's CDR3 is CASSPWEVETQYF. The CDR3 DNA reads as TGTGCCAGCAGCCCATGGGAAGTCGAGACCCAGTACTTC.

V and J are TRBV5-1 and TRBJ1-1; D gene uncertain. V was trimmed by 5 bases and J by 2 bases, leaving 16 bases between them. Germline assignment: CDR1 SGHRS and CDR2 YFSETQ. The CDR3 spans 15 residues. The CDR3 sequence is CASSSDPGGNTEAFF. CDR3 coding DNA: TGCGCCAGCAGTTCCGATCCGGGTGGAAACACTGAAGCTTTCTTT.

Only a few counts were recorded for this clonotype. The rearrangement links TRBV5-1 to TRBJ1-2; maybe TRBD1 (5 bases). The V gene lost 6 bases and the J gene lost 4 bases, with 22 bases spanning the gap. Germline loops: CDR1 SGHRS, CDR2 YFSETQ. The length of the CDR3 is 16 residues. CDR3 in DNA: TGCGCCAGCACTAGGGGTGCAGGGAATCGTGGCTATGGCTACACCTTC. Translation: CASTRGAGNRGYGYTF.

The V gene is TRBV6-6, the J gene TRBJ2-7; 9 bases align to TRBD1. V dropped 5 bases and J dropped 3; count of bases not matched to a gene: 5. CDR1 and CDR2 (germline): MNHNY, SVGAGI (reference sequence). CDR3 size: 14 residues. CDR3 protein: CASSAGTGNYEQYV. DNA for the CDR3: TGTGCCAGCAGTGCGGGGACAGGGAACTACGAGCAGTACGTC.

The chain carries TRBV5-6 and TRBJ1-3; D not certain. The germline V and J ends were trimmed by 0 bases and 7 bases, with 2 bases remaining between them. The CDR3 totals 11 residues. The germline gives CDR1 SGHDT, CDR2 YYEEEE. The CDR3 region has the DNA TGTGCCAGCAGCTTGGTTAACACCATATATTTT. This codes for CASSLVNTIYF.

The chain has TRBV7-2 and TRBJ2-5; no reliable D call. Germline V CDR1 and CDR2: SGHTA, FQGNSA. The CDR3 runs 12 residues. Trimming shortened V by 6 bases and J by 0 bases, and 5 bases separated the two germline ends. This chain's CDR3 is CASSWDQETQYF. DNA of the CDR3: TGTGCCAGCAGTTGGGACCAAGAGACCCAGTACTTC. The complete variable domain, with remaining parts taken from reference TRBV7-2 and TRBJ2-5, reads GAGVSQSPSNKVTEKGKDVELRCDPISGHTALYWYRQSLGQGLEFLIYFQGNSAPDKSGLPSDRFSAERTGGSVSTLTIQRTQQEDSAVYLCASSWDQETQYFGPGTRLLVL.

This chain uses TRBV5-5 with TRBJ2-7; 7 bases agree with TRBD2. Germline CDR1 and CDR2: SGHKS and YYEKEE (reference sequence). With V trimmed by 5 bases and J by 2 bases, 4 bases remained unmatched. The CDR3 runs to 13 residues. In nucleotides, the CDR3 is TGTGCCAGCAGTGCCGGGACTACCTACGAGCAGTACTTC. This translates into CASSAGTTYEQYF.

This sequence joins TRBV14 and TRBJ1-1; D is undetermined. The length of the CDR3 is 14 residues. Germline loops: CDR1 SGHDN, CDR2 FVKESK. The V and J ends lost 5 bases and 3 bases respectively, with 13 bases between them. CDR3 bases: TGTGCCAGCAGCACATCTCGAGGCGACACTGAAGCTTTCTTT. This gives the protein CASSTSRGDTEAFF.

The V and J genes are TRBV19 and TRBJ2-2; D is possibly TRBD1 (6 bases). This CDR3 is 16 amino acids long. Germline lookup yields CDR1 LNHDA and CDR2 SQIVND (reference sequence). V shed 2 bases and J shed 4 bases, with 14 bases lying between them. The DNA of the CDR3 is TGTGCCAGTAGTATACAACCCCCAGGGGCCACCGGGGAGCTGTTTTTT. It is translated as CASSIQPPGATGELFF.

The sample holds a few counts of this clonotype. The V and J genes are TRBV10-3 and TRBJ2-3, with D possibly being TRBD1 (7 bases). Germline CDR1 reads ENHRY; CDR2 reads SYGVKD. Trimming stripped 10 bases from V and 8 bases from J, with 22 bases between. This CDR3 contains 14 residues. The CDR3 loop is CATRGDGPLGTQYF. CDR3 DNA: TGTGCCACCAGGGGGGACGGACCCCTCGGTACGCAGTATTTT.

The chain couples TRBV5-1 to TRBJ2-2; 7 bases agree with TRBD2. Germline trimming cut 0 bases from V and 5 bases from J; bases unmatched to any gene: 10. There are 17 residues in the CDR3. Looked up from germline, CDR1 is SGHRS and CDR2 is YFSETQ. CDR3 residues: CASSLAPRTGGTGELFF. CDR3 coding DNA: TGCGCCAGCAGCTTGGCCCCACGGACCGGGGGGACCGGGGAGCTGTTTTTT.

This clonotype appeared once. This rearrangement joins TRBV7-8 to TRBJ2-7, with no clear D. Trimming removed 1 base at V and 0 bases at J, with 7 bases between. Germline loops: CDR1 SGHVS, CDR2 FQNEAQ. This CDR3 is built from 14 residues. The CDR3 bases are TGTGCCAGCAGCTTAGTCCGCACCTCCTACGAGCAGTACGTC. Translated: CASSLVRTSYEQYV.

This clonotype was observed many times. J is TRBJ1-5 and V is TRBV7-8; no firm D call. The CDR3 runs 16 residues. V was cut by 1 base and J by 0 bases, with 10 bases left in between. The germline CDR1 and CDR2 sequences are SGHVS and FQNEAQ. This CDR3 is CASSLVTSDSNQPQHF. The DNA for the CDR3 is TGTGCCAGCAGCTTAGTAACGTCAGATAGCAATCAGCCCCAGCATTTT.

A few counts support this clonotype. Here the CDR3 DNA reads TGTGCCAGCAGCCACGGACTAGCGGGGAGCACCGGGGAGCTGTTTTTT. This translates into CASSHGLAGSTGELFF. The J gene is TRBJ2-2, the V gene TRBV11-2, with TRBD2 identical over 12 bases. V lost 5 bases, J lost 4 bases, and 5 bases stayed unmatched. The CDR3 has 16 residues. Germline CDR1 reads SGHAT; CDR2 reads FQNNGV.

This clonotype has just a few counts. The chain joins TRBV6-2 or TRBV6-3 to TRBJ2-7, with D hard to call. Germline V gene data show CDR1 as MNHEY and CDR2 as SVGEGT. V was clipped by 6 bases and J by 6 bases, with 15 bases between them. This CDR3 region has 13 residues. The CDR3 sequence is CASSSSPSTEQYF. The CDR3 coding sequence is TGTGCCAGCAGCTCTTCCCCGTCGACCGAGCAGTACTTC.

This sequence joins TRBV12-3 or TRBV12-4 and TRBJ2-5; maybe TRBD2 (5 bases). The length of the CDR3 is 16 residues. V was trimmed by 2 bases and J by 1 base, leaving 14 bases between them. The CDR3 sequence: CASSLFGRVGQETQYF. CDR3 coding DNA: TGTGCCAGCAGTTTATTCGGGCGGGTAGGCCAAGAGACCCAGTACTTC.

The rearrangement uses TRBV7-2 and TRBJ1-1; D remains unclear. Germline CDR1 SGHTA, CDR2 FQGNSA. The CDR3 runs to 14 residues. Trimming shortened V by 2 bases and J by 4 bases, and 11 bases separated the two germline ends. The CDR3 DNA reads TGTGCCAGCAGCTTATTCAGGAAGACCACTGAAGCTTTCTTT. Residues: CASSLFRKTTEAFF.

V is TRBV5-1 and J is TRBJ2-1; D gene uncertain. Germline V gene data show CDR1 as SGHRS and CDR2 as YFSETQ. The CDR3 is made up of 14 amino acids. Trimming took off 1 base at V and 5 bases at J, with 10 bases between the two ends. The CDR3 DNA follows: TGCGCCAGCAGCTTGCAGCCAGCGAACAATGAGCAGTTCTTC. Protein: CASSLQPANNEQFF.

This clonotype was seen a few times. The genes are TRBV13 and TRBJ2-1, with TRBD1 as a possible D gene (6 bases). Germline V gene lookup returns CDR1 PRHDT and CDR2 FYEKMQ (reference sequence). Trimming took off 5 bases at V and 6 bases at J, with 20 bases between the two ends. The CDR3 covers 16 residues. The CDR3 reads CASSEQGGLDANEQFF. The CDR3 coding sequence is TGTGCCAGCAGCGAACAGGGTGGTCTGGACGCCAATGAGCAGTTCTTC.

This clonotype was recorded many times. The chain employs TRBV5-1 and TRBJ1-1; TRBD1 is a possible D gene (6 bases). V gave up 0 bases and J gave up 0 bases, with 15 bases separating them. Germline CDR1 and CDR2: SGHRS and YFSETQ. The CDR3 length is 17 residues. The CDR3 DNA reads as TGCGCCAGCAGCTTGGGGGGTCCCGGGGGCATGAACACTGAAGCTTTCTTT. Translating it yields CASSLGGPGGMNTEAFF.

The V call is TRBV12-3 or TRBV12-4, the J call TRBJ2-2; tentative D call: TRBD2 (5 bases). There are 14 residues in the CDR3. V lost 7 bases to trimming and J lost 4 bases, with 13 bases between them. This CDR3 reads CASKYGVATGELFF. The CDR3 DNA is TGTGCCAGCAAATACGGGGTTGCCACCGGGGAGCTGTTTTTT.

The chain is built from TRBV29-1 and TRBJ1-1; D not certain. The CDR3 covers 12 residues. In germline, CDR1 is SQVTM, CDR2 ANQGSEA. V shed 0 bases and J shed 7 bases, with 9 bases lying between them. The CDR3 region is CSVEERWDEAFF. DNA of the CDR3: TGCAGCGTTGAAGAACGATGGGATGAAGCTTTCTTT.

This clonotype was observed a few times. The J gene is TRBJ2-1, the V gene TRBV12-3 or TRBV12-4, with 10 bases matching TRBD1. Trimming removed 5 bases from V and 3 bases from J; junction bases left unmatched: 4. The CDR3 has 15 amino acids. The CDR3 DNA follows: TGTGCCAGCAGTCCCCGGGACAGGGGCTACAATGAGCAGTTCTTC. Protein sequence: CASSPRDRGYNEQFF.